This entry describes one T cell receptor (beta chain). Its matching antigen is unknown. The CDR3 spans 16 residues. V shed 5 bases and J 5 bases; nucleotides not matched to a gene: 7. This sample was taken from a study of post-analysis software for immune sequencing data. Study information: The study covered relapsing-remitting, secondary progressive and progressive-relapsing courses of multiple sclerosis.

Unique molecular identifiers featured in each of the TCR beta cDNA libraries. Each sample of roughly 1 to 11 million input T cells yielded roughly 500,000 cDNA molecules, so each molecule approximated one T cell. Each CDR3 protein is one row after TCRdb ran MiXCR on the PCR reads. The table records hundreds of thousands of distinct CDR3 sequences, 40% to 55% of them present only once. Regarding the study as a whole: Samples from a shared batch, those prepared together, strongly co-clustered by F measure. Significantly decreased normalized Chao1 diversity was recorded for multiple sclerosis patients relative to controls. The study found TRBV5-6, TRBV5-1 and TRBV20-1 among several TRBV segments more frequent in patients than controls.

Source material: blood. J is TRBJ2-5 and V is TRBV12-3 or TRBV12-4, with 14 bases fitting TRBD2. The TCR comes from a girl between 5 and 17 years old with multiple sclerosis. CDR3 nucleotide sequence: TGTGCCAGCAGTATGGGGACTAGCGGGGGCTTGGAGACCCAGTACTTC. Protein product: CASSMGTSGGLETQYF.